The 8 T cell receptor beta chains reported below all come from one sample, sequenced in a study of blood T cell repertoires in COVID-19 (dated by TCRdb to 2018 to 2020). Library preparation employed the immunoSEQ multiplex PCR assay. The table was pulled from immuneACCESS by TCRdb, which kept in-frame rearrangements only. Such tables lose some clones; where checked, under half of the loss comes from unresolved V genes, and the rest has no known cause. The sample contains 300,000 to 400,000 clones, around 87% of them found a single time. The ten largest clones take up nearly 6.5% of the sample. The sequencing input was peripheral blood. The receptors originated from a woman between 45 and 60 years old with COVID-19, enrolled during active disease.

This chain uses TRBV18 with TRBJ2-2, with D possibly being TRBD1 (6 bases). CDR1 and CDR2 (germline): KGHSH, LQKENI. V was shortened by 5 bases and J by 0 bases, with 10 bases between the two germline ends. This CDR3 spans 15 amino acids. The CDR3 DNA follows: TGTGCCAGCTCAAGGGACACCTCGAACACCGGGGAGCTGTTTTTT. This translates into CASSRDTSNTGELFF. Full variable domain (missing parts from reference TRBV18 and TRBJ2-2): NAGVMQNPRHLVRRRGQEARLRCSPMKGHSHVYWYRQLPEEGLKFMVYLQKENIIDESGMPKERFSAEFPKEGPSILRIQQVVRGDSAAYFCASSRDTSNTGELFFGEGSRLTVL.

The chain couples TRBV19 to TRBJ1-1, with TRBD1 identical over 9 bases. The junction had 2 bases not matched to a gene; V was cut back by 3 bases and J by 6 bases. From germline, CDR1 is LNHDA and CDR2 SQIVND (reference sequence). The CDR3 runs to 13 residues. CDR3 loop: CASSMTGGSEAFF. The CDR3 DNA follows: TGTGCCAGTAGTATGACAGGGGGGTCTGAAGCTTTCTTT.

The rearrangement joins TRBV19 to TRBJ2-2, with TRBD1 identical over 11 bases. The CDR3 consists of 14 residues. V trimming: 6 bases; J trimming: 5 bases; junction bases outside the gene matches: 2. Per germline, CDR1 LNHDA and CDR2 SQIVND (reference sequence). The CDR3 loop reads CASRDRGRTGELFF. The CDR3 DNA follows: TGTGCCAGTAGGGACAGGGGGCGAACCGGGGAGCTGTTTTTT.

The V and J genes are TRBV7-2 and TRBJ2-5, with D possibly matching TRBD2 (5 bases). The CDR3 runs to 12 residues. V was trimmed by 4 bases and J by 4 bases, leaving 7 bases between them. Germline V gene lookup returns CDR1 SGHTA and CDR2 FQGNSA. The CDR3 coding sequence is TGTGCCAGCAGCTCCCGGGGAGAGACCCAGTACTTC. This gives the protein CASSSRGETQYF.

The chain carries TRBV9 and TRBJ2-5, with TRBD2 matching over 15 bases. Trimming took 3 bases from V and 5 from J; bases not matched to a gene: 5. The CDR3 totals 16 residues. Germline CDR1 SGDLS, CDR2 YYNGEE. The CDR3 DNA reads TGTGCCAGCAGCGGTCCAGGACTAGCGGGAGGGGAGACCCAGTACTTC. Its translation is CASSGPGLAGGETQYF.

The rearrangement uses TRBV4-1 and TRBJ2-1; 7 bases are shared with TRBD2. J was trimmed by 10 bases and V by 4 bases; bases with no gene match: 16. Germline V gene sequence: CDR1 MGHRA, CDR2 YSYEKL. There are 16 residues in the CDR3. The CDR3 DNA sequence: TGCGCCAGCAGCCTTTCTGGGGGGGGAATCCTACGAGAGCAGTTCTTC. Amino acids: CASSLSGGGILREQFF.

V usage is TRBV5-1 and J usage is TRBJ2-2, with D perhaps matching TRBD2 (6 bases). Per germline, CDR1 SGHRS and CDR2 YFSETQ. The CDR3 is 15 amino acids. V lost 1 base and J 5 bases, leaving 12 bases between the germline ends. In DNA, the CDR3 is TGCGCCAGCAGCTTGCTCCCTAGCGCTACCGGGGAGCTGTTTTTT. It yields the protein CASSLLPSATGELFF. The full variable domain, in which reference TRBV5-1 and TRBJ2-2 provide the parts outside the CDR3, is KAGVTQTPRYLIKTRGQQVTLSCSPISGHRSVSWYQQTPGQGLQFLFEYFSETQRNKGNFPGRFSGRQFSNSRSEMNVSTLELGDSALYLCASSLLPSATGELFFGEGSRLTVL.

The J gene is TRBJ2-7, the V gene TRBV7-2; 10 positions match TRBD2. The CDR3 loop spans 15 amino acids. Germline trimming cut 1 base from V and 6 bases from J; bases unmatched to any gene: 6. Germline V gene data show CDR1 as SGHTA and CDR2 as FQGNSA. CDR3 bases: TGTGCCAGCAGCTTAGTTACCCTAGCGGGAGTCGAGCAGTACTTC. The encoded protein is CASSLVTLAGVEQYF.